Sequencing of this T cell receptor beta chain was carried out in a study of shared clonotypes between healthy human individuals. Study-level points and caveats: Across several donors, naive CD4 shared roughly 5%, naive CD8 around 3.8%, memory CD4 roughly 2.4%, memory CD8 about 0.4%. Sequencing of the sorted subsets was shown by rarefaction to be incomplete despite large depth. Generally, naive subsets (rather than memory subsets) showed larger estimated richness.

Profiling relied on immunoSEQ multiplex PCR, and the TCRdb table lists in-frame clones only, not all of them. The sample lists 300,000 to 350,000 clones, 73% seen once, with about 10% in the top ten. The germline gives CDR1 SGHDN, CDR2 FVKESK. Germline trimming cut 4 bases from V and 7 bases from J; bases unmatched to any gene: 19. The CDR3 has 18 residues. As to this clone: Its antigen is not identified.

The clonotype comes from a man aged 25-45 years in good health. Sequencing input: memory CD4+ T cells sorted from blood. The subset is: CD45RA-negative fraction. The chain is built from TRBV14 and TRBJ2-1; TRBD2 matches 7 bases. The CDR3 is CASSRQTFPGGKGNEQFF. For the CDR3, the DNA is TGTGCCAGCAGCCGTCAGACCTTTCCCGGGGGGAAAGGTAATGAGCAGTTCTTC. Variable domain in full (rest from reference TRBV14 and TRBJ2-1): EAGVTQFPSHSVIEKGQTVTLRCDPISGHDNLYWYRRVMGKEIKFLLHFVKESKQDESGMPNNRFLAERTGGTYSTLKVQPAELEDSGVYFCASSRQTFPGGKGNEQFFGPGTRLTVL.